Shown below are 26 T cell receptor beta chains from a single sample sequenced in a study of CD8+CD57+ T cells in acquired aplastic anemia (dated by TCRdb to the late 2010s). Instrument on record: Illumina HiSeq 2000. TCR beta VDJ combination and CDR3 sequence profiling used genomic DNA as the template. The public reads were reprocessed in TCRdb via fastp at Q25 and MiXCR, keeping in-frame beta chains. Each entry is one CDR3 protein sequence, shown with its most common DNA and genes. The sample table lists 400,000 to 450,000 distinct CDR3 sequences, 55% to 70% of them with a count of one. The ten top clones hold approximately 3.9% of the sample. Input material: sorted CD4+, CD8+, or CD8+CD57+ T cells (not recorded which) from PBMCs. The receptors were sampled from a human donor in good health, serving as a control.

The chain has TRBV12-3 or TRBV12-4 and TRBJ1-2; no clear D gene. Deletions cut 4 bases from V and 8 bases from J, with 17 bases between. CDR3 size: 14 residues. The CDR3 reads CASSSSLLAGGYTF. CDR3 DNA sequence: TGTGCCAGCAGTTCGTCCCTTCTAGCGGGGGGCTACACCTTC.

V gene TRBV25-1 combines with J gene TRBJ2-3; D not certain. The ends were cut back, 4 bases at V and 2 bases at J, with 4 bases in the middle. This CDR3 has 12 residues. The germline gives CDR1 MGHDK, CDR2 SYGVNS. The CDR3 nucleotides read TGTGCCAGCAGTGGAGCCACAGATACGCAGTATTTT. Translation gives CASSGATDTQYF.

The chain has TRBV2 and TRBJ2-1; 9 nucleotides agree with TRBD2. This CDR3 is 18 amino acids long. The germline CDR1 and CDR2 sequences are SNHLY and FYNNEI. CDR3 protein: CAGGGGAGGPMSYNEQFF. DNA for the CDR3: TGTGCGGGGGGGGGGGGGGCGGGGGGGCCAATGTCCTACAATGAGCAGTTCTTC.

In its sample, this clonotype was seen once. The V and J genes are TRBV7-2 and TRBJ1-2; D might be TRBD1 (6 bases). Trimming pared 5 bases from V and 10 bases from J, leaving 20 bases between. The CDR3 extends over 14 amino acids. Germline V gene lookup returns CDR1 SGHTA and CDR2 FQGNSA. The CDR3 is CASSPRTSGGAYTF. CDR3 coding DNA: TGTGCCAGCAGCCCCCGGACTAGCGGGGGGGCCTACACCTTC.

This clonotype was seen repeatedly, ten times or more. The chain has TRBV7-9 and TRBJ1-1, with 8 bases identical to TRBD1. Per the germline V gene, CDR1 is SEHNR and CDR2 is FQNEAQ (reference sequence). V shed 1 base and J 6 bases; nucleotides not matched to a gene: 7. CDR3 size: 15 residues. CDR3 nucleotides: TGTGCCAGCAGCTTAGAGCAGGGGGCCCGGGCTGAAGCTTTCTTT. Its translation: CASSLEQGARAEAFF.

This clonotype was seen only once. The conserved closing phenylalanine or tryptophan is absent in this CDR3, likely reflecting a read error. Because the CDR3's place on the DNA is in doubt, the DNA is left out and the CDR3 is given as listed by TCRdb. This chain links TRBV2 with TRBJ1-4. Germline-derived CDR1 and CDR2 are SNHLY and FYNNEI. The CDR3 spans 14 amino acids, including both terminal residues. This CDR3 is CASTRRFFEQYFGP.

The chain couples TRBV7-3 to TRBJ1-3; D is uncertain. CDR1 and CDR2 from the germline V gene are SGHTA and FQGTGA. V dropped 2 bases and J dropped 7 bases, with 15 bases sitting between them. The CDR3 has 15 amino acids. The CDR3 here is CASSLGGGRNNTIYF. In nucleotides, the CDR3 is TGTGCCAGCAGCTTAGGCGGAGGCAGGAACAACACCATATATTTT.

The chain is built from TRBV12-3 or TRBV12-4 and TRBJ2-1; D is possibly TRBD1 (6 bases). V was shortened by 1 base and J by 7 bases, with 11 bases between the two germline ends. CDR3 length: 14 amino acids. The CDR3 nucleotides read TGTGCCAGCAGTTTAGACAGGGATCCTAATGAGCAGTTCTTC. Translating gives CASSLDRDPNEQFF.

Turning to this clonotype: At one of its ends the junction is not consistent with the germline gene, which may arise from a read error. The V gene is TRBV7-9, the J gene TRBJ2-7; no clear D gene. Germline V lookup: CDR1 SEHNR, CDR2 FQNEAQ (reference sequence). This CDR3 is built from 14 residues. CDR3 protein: CASSLEGRSPLHFF. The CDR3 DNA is TGTGCCAGCAGCTTGGAAGGGCGGTCACCCCTCCACTTTTTC. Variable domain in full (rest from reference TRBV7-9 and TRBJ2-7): DTGVSQNPRHKITKRGQNVTFRCDPISEHNRLYWYRQTLGQGPEFLTYFQNEAQLEKSRLLSDRFSAERPKGSFSTLEIQRTEQGDSAMYLCASSLEGRSPLHFFGPGTRLTVT.

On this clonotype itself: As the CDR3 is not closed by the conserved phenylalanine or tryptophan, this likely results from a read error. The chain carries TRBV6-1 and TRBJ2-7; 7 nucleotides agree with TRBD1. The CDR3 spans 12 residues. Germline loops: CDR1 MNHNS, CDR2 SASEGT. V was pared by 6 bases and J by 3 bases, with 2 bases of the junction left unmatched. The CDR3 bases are TGTGCCAGCAGGAACAGGGGCTACGAGCAGTACCTC. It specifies CASRNRGYEQYL.

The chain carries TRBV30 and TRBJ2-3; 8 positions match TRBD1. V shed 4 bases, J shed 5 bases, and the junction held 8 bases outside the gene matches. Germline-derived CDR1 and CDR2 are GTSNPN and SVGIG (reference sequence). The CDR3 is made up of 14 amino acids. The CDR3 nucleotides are TGTGCCTGGAACAGGGGACAGGCTGGAGATACGCAGTATTTT. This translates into CAWNRGQAGDTQYF.

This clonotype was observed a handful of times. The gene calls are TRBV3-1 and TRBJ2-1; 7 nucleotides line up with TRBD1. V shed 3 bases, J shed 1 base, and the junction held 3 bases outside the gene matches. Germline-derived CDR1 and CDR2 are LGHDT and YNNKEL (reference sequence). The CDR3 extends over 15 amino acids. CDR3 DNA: TGTGCCAGCAGCCACGCCAGGGGGTCCTACAATGAGCAGTTCTTC. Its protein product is CASSHARGSYNEQFF.

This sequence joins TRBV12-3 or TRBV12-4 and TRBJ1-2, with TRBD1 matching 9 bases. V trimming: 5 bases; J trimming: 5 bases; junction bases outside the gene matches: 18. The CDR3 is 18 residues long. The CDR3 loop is CASSPKGGTGKLLYGYTF. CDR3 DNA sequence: TGTGCCAGCAGTCCAAAGGGGGGGACAGGGAAGTTGCTTTATGGCTACACCTTC.

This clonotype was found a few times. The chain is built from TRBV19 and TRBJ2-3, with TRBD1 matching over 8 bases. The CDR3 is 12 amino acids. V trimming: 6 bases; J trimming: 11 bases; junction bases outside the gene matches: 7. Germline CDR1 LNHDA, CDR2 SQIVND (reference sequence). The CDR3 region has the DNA TGTGCCAGTAGCACAGGGGGTGATGAGCAGTATTTT. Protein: CASSTGGDEQYF.

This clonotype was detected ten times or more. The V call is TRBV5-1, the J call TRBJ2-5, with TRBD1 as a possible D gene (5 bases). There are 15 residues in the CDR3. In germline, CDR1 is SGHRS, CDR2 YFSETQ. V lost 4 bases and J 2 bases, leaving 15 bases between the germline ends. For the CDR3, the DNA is TGCGCCAGCAGCCCCACCCAGGGCAGACAAGAGACCCAGTACTTC. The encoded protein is CASSPTQGRQETQYF. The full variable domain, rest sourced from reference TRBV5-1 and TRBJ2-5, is KAGVTQTPRYLIKTRGQQVTLSCSPISGHRSVSWYQQTPGQGLQFLFEYFSETQRNKGNFPGRFSGRQFSNSRSEMNVSTLELGDSALYLCASSPTQGRQETQYFGPGTRLLVL.

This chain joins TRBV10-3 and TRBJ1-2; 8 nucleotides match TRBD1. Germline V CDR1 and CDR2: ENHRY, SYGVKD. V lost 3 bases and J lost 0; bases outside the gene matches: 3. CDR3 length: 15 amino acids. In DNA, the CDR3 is TGTGCCATCAGTGAAGGACAGGGAACTAACTATGGCTACACCTTC. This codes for CAISEGQGTNYGYTF.

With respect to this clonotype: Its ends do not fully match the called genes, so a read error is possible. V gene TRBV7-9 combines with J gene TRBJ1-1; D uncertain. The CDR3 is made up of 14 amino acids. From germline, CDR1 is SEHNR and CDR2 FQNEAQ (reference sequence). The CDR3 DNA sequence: TGTGCCACCAGCACAACTCTGGGCATCCCCCAAGCTTTCTTT. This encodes CATSTTLGIPQAFF. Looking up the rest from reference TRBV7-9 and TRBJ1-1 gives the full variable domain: DTGVSQNPRHKITKRGQNVTFRCDPISEHNRLYWYRQTLGQGPEFLTYFQNEAQLEKSRLLSDRFSAERPKGSFSTLEIQRTEQGDSAMYLCATSTTLGIPQAFFGQGTRLTVV.

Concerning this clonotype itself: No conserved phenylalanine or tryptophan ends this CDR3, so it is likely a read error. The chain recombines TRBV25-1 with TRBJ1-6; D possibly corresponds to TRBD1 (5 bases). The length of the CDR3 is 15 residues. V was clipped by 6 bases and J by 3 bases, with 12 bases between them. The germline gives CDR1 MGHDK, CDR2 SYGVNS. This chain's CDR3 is CASREARVYNSPLHL. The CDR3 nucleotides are TGTGCCAGCAGAGAAGCCAGGGTCTATAATTCACCCCTCCACCTT.

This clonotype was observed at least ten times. In nucleotides, the CDR3 is TGTGCCAGCAGTTTATTGGGGGGGCGAGAGACCCAGTACTTC. Translated: CASSLLGGRETQYF. The chain combines TRBV27 with TRBJ2-5, with D tentatively TRBD2 (7 bases). This CDR3 contains 14 residues. Germline V gene lookup returns CDR1 MNHEY and CDR2 SMNVEV (reference sequence). V dropped 1 base and J dropped 4 bases, with 10 bases sitting between them.

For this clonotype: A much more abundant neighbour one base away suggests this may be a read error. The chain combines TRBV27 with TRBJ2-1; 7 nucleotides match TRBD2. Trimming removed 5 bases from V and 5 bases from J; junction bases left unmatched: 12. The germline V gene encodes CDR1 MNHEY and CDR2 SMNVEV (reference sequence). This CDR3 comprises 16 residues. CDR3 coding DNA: TGTGCCAGCAGTCCTTCAACTGGCGGGGGTCACAATGAGCAGTTCTTC. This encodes CASSPSTGGGHNEQFF.

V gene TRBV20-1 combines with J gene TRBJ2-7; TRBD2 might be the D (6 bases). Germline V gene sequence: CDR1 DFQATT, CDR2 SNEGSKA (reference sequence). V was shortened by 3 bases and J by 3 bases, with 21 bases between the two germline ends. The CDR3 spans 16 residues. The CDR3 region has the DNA TGCAGTGCTAGCTTGGGGACGGGGAGGAATGGCTACGAGCAGTACTTC. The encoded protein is CSASLGTGRNGYEQYF.

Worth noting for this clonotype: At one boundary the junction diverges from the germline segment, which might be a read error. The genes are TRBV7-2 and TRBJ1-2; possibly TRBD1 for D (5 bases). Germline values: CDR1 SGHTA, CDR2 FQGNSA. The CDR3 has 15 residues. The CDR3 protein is CASSLVQGRTDAYTF. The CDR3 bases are TGCGCCAGCAGCTTAGTTCAGGGACGAACGGATGCCTACACCTTC.

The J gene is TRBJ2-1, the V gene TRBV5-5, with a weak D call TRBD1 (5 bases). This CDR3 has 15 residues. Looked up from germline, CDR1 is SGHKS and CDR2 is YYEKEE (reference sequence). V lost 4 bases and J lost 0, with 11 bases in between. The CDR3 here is CASSLGPSSYNEQFF. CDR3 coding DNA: TGTGCCAGCAGCCTGGGGCCAAGCTCCTACAATGAGCAGTTCTTC.

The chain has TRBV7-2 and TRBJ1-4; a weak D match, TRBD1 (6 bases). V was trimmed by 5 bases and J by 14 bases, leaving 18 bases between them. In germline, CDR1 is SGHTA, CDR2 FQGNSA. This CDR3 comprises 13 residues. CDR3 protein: CASSRAGEETLFF. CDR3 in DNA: TGTGCCAGCAGCCGCGCAGGGGAGGAAACCCTGTTTTTT. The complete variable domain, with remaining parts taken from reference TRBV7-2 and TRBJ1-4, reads GAGVSQSPSNKVTEKGKDVELRCDPISGHTALYWYRQSLGQGLEFLIYFQGNSAPDKSGLPSDRFSAERTGGSVSTLTIQRTQQEDSAVYLCASSRAGEETLFFGSGTQLSVL.

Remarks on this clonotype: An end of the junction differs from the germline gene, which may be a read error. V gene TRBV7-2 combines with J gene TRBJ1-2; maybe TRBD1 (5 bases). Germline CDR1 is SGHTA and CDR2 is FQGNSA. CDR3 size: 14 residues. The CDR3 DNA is TGTGCCAGCAGCTTAGATCCCCTTAGCGGGGGGGAGGAATTC. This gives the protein CASSLDPLSGGEEF.

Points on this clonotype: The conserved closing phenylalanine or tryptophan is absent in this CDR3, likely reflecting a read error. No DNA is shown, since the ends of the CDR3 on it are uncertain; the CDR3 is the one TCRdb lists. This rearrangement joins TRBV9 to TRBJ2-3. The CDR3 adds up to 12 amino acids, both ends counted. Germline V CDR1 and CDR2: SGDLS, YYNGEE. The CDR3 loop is CASSLGLDTYDH.